The 8 T cell receptor beta chains reported below all come from one sample, sequenced in a study of patients and donors after allogeneic stem cell transplantation. TCRdb passed the RT-PCR reads through MiXCR, listing each CDR3 protein once. The sample comprises roughly 880,000 distinct CDR3 sequences, under 20% of which are singletons, and 5% to 7.5% rests with the top ten. Sequenced: blood, either unsorted or a sorted T cell fraction (not recorded which). These receptors all stem from a human donor who was either an allogeneic HSCT recipient or a stem cell or donor lymphocyte infusion donor (not recorded which). It is not recorded whose cells these are; they may come from a transplant donor.

The table lists this clonotype with a few counts. The chain recombines TRBV12-3 or TRBV12-4 with TRBJ2-7; possibly TRBD1 for D (7 bases). The CDR3 extends over 15 amino acids. Trimming cost V 5 bases and J 6 bases, with 20 bases left between them. The CDR3 sequence is CASSLRGQGGSEQYF. DNA of the CDR3: TGTGCCAGCAGTCTAAGAGGTCAGGGGGGAAGCGAGCAGTACTTC.

J is TRBJ2-7 and V is TRBV2, with unresolved D. V shed 4 bases and J shed 5 bases, with 12 bases lying between them. Germline assignment: CDR1 SNHLY and CDR2 FYNNEI. The CDR3 is made up of 13 amino acids. The CDR3 is CASSVETHDEQYF. For the CDR3, the DNA is TGTGCCAGCAGTGTAGAGACACACGACGAGCAGTACTTC.

The chain is built from TRBV15 and TRBJ2-1, with 10 positions matching TRBD2. The CDR3 has 17 residues. Germline assignment: CDR1 LNHNV and CDR2 YYDKDF (reference sequence). J lost 5 bases, V lost 3 bases, and 10 bases had no gene match. CDR3 sequence: CATSRDVSGGLNNEQFF. CDR3 DNA sequence: TGTGCCACCAGCAGGGACGTTAGCGGGGGGCTAAACAATGAGCAGTTCTTC. The whole variable domain, filled in from reference TRBV15 and TRBJ2-1, reads DAMVIQNPRYQVTQFGKPVTLSCSQTLNHNVMYWYQQKSSQAPKLLFHYYDKDFNNEADTPDNFQSRRPNTSFCFLDIRSPGLGDTAMYLCATSRDVSGGLNNEQFFGPGTRLTVL.

This clonotype turned up a few times. The chain employs TRBV5-6 and TRBJ2-7, with D hard to call. The V and J ends lost 2 bases and 0 bases respectively, with 12 bases between them. Germline V gives CDR1 SGHDT, CDR2 YYEEEE. The CDR3 sequence is 15 residues long. Written as DNA, the CDR3 is TGTGCCAGCAGCTTAATTAATAGGGCCTCCTACGAGCAGTACTTC. Amino acid sequence: CASSLINRASYEQYF.

This chain links TRBV5-1 with TRBJ2-7; TRBD2 agrees at 10 bases. CDR1 SGHRS and CDR2 YFSETQ come from the germline V gene. With V trimmed by 4 bases and J by 4 bases, 8 bases remained unmatched. The CDR3 has 15 residues. CDR3 residues: CASSRTSGAVYEQYF. CDR3 bases: TGCGCCAGCAGCCGCACTAGCGGGGCCGTATACGAGCAGTACTTC.

This clonotype has more than one count but fewer than ten. The chain is built from TRBV12-3 or TRBV12-4 and TRBJ2-3; no firm D call. The length of the CDR3 is 13 residues. Trimming took off 3 bases at V and 2 bases at J, with 6 bases between the two ends. The CDR3 sequence is CASSFLTTDTQYF. In DNA, the CDR3 is TGTGCCAGCAGTTTTTTAACCACAGATACGCAGTATTTT.

This clonotype was seen a handful of times. The genes are TRBV4-3 and TRBJ2-7; possibly TRBD1 or TRBD2 for D (6 bases each). The CDR3 spans 15 residues. V lost 0 bases, J lost 4 bases, and 13 bases lay in between. Germline lookup yields CDR1 LGHNA and CDR2 YSLEER. CDR3 loop: CASSQDGGLAYEQYF. DNA for the CDR3: TGCGCCAGCAGCCAAGATGGGGGGCTCGCATACGAGCAGTACTTC.

Many counts were recorded for this clonotype. The CDR3 bases are TGTGCCAGCAGTTTACTGGTCACCGGGGAGCTGTTTTTT. Translation: CASSLLVTGELFF. The chain combines TRBV12-3 or TRBV12-4 with TRBJ2-2; D is unclear. Deletions cut 2 bases from V and 4 bases from J, with 5 bases between. CDR3 length: 13 amino acids.